The T cell receptor (beta chain) described here comes from a study of T-cell memory formation after mild COVID-19. Across the whole study: TCR clustering was largely donor specific.

This CDR3 has 12 amino acids. Germline-derived CDR1 and CDR2 are SGHRS and YFSETQ. V gave up 0 bases and J gave up 7 bases, with 5 bases separating them. TCRdb fed the 5' RACE reads into MiXCR, producing one record per CDR3 protein. The sample has hundreds of thousands of distinct CDR3 sequences; more than 15% are singletons. This clonotype has a count of ten or more. The chain is built from TRBV5-1 and TRBJ2-1; D ambiguous. The sequencing sample was made of PBMCs or a T cell subset sorted from them (not recorded which). The sequence derives from an adult woman who had mild COVID-19 (a few samples of this study predate the infection). Cell type and time point are not known. CDR3 protein: CASSLDGNEQFF. CDR3 bases: TGCGCCAGCAGCTTGGACGGGAATGAGCAGTTCTTC. The full variable domain, its missing parts supplied by reference TRBV5-1 and TRBJ2-1, is KAGVTQTPRYLIKTRGQQVTLSCSPISGHRSVSWYQQTPGQGLQFLFEYFSETQRNKGNFPGRFSGRQFSNSRSEMNVSTLELGDSALYLCASSLDGNEQFFGPGTRLTVL.